Below, 18 T cell receptor beta chains from the same sample are listed, as sequenced in a study of blood T cell repertoires in COVID-19. The data were produced by immunoSEQ multiplex PCR, yet TCRdb's version contains in-frame clones alone and is incomplete. The table lists about 180,000 clones, approximately 79% of them singletons. The sample consisted of peripheral blood. All receptors derive from a woman between 65 and 79 years old with acute or convalescent COVID-19.

The chain has TRBV6-5 and TRBJ2-2, with D perhaps matching TRBD2 (6 bases). Germline lookup yields CDR1 MNHEY and CDR2 SVGAGI. The CDR3 length is 14 residues. The germline V and J ends were trimmed by 6 bases and 4 bases, with 12 bases remaining between them. The CDR3 is CASRRGGSTGELFF. CDR3 nucleotides: TGTGCCAGCAGGAGGGGAGGTTCCACCGGGGAGCTGTTTTTT.

This chain connects TRBV7-3 to TRBJ2-1; 13 nucleotides agree with TRBD2. Germline V CDR1 and CDR2: SGHTA, FQGTGA. After removal of 5 bases from V and 9 bases from J, the junction contained 7 bases not matched to a gene. The CDR3 loop spans 15 amino acids. The DNA for the CDR3 is TGTGCCAGCAGCATACTAGCGGGAGGGCGCGGTGAGCAGTTCTTC. As protein: CASSILAGGRGEQFF. Full variable domain (outside the CDR3, taken from reference TRBV7-3 and TRBJ2-1): GAGVSQTPSNKVTEKGKYVELRCDPISGHTALYWYRQSLGQGPEFLIYFQGTGAADDSGLPNDRFFAVRPEGSVSTLKIQRTERGDSAVYLCASSILAGGRGEQFFGPGTRLTVL.

This chain connects TRBV6-5 to TRBJ2-3; 12 bases line up with TRBD1. This CDR3 contains 16 residues. In germline, CDR1 is MNHEY, CDR2 SVGAGI. The V segment lost 3 bases and the J segment 5 bases; nucleotides outside the gene matches: 6. The CDR3 region has the DNA TGTGCCAGCAGTTATACGGGACAGGGGGCGCGAGATACGCAGTATTTT. This encodes CASSYTGQGARDTQYF.

The chain couples TRBV7-3 to TRBJ2-1; the D gene is possibly TRBD2 (6 bases). Germline V gene lookup returns CDR1 SGHTA and CDR2 FQGTGA. The CDR3 sequence is 15 residues long. V lost 1 base, J lost 3 bases, and 10 bases lay in between. The CDR3 sequence: CASSLMATSYNEQFF. In DNA, the CDR3 is TGTGCCAGCAGCTTAATGGCGACTAGCTACAATGAGCAGTTCTTC.

The chain links TRBV2 to TRBJ1-5; possibly TRBD1 for D (5 bases). Looked up from germline, CDR1 is SNHLY and CDR2 is FYNNEI. The V end was cut by 4 bases, the J end by 4 bases, with 8 bases between. The length of the CDR3 is 13 residues. CDR3 DNA sequence: TGTGCCAGCAGTGTACAGGAGAATCAGCCCCAGCATTTT. The encoded protein is CASSVQENQPQHF.

The chain has TRBV12-3 or TRBV12-4 and TRBJ2-7; D gene unclear. V was pared by 6 bases and J by 3 bases, with 9 bases between. The CDR3 length is 12 residues. Here the CDR3 reads CASSRDNYEQYF. The DNA for the CDR3 is TGTGCCAGCAGCCGTGACAACTACGAGCAGTACTTC.

J is TRBJ2-5 and V is TRBV10-3, with D maybe TRBD1 (5 bases). This CDR3 spans 10 amino acids. Germline loops: CDR1 ENHRY, CDR2 SYGVKD. The V end lost 8 bases, the J end lost 5 bases, and 6 bases lay between the germline ends. CDR3 nucleotides: TGTGCCATCGGGGCTGAGACCCAGTACTTC. Translation: CAIGAETQYF.

This clone appeared a few times. CDR3 coding DNA: TGTGCCAGCAGGCCCGGACAGAACCAAGAGACCCAGTACTTC. Its protein is CASRPGQNQETQYF. This chain links TRBV2 with TRBJ2-5; a possible D gene is TRBD1 (6 bases). The CDR3 is 14 residues long. Trimming left V 6 bases short and J 0 bases short, with 11 bases between. Per germline, CDR1 SNHLY and CDR2 FYNNEI.

The chain joins TRBV6-6 to TRBJ2-3; D is unresolved. The ends were cut back, 8 bases at V and 0 bases at J, with 9 bases in the middle. This CDR3 contains 13 residues. Germline CDR1 reads MNHNY; CDR2 reads SVGAGI (reference sequence). The CDR3 DNA reads TGTGCCAGCGTTGACGGGAGCACAGATACGCAGTATTTT. Protein sequence: CASVDGSTDTQYF.

This chain connects TRBV7-2 to TRBJ2-1; 9 bases match TRBD2. V was clipped by 5 bases and J by 0 bases; unmatched bases: 11. The CDR3 has 18 residues. Germline values: CDR1 SGHTA, CDR2 FQGNSA. CDR3 coding DNA: TGTGCCAGCAGCCCATCTAGCGGGAATGTGGGCTCCTACAATGAGCAGTTCTTC. Protein: CASSPSSGNVGSYNEQFF.

The chain recombines TRBV19 with TRBJ2-5; 10 nucleotides align to TRBD2. V shed 4 bases, J shed 4 bases, and the junction held 6 bases outside the gene matches. Germline V gene sequence: CDR1 LNHDA, CDR2 SQIVND (reference sequence). This CDR3 is built from 15 residues. CDR3 sequence: CASSTSGSTGETQYF. The CDR3, as DNA: TGTGCCAGTAGTACTAGCGGGAGTACGGGAGAGACCCAGTACTTC.

The genes are TRBV4-2 and TRBJ2-1, with D perhaps matching TRBD2 (6 bases). The V end was cut by 6 bases, the J end by 0 bases, with 18 bases between. Germline CDR1 is LGHNA and CDR2 is YNFKEQ. The CDR3 is 17 amino acids. DNA of the CDR3: TGTGCCAGCAGTTTAGAGGTAGCGGCCCTCTCCTACAATGAGCAGTTCTTC. Translation gives CASSLEVAALSYNEQFF.

Only one count was recorded for this clone. This chain links TRBV5-1 with TRBJ1-4; 11 bases map to TRBD1. The CDR3 runs 17 residues. V shed 1 base and J 7 bases; nucleotides not matched to a gene: 9. Per germline, CDR1 SGHRS and CDR2 YFSETQ. The CDR3 loop reads CASSLTVSGTGGEKLFF. DNA of the CDR3: TGCGCCAGCAGCTTGACGGTCTCCGGGACAGGGGGTGAAAAACTGTTTTTT.

This chain uses TRBV2 with TRBJ1-5; no clear D gene. This CDR3 contains 14 residues. Trimming removed 7 bases from V and 6 bases from J, with 16 bases in between. CDR1 and CDR2 (germline): SNHLY, FYNNEI. The CDR3 reads CASTSETAVQPQHF. CDR3 coding DNA: TGTGCCAGCACTTCCGAGACGGCGGTTCAGCCCCAGCATTTT.

V is TRBV2 and J is TRBJ2-1; TRBD2 matches at 8 bases. Trimming at V came to 3 bases and at J to 8 bases, leaving 6 bases not matched to a gene. Germline V gene lookup returns CDR1 SNHLY and CDR2 FYNNEI. This CDR3 contains 14 residues. The CDR3 here is CASSESGSKYEQFF. CDR3 DNA: TGTGCCAGCAGTGAGAGCGGGAGTAAATATGAGCAGTTCTTC.

V is TRBV12-5 and J is TRBJ2-5; 7 bases map to TRBD1. The trim removed 4 bases at V and 2 bases at J, leaving 4 bases unmatched. Germline assignment: CDR1 LGHNT and CDR2 FRNRAP. The CDR3 extends over 14 amino acids. The CDR3 spells CASGSGTVQETQYF. Here the CDR3 DNA reads TGTGCTAGTGGTTCTGGGACAGTTCAAGAGACCCAGTACTTC.

This clone has ten or more counts. The gene calls are TRBV6-5 and TRBJ1-2; 7 bases are a match to TRBD1. This CDR3 is built from 13 residues. Germline loops: CDR1 MNHEY, CDR2 SVGAGI. Germline trimming cut 7 bases from V and 4 bases from J; bases unmatched to any gene: 6. The CDR3: CASKPGQLYGYTF. For the CDR3, the DNA is TGTGCCAGCAAGCCGGGACAGCTCTATGGCTACACCTTC.

The chain employs TRBV24-1 and TRBJ2-7, with D possibly TRBD2 on 6 matching bases. The V end was cut by 9 bases, the J end by 0 bases, with 14 bases between. The germline gives CDR1 KGHDR, CDR2 SFDVKD. The CDR3 length is 14 residues. For the CDR3, the DNA is TGTGCCACCGGGGGGAAGGAGAACTCCTACGAGCAGTACTTC. Its translation is CATGGKENSYEQYF.